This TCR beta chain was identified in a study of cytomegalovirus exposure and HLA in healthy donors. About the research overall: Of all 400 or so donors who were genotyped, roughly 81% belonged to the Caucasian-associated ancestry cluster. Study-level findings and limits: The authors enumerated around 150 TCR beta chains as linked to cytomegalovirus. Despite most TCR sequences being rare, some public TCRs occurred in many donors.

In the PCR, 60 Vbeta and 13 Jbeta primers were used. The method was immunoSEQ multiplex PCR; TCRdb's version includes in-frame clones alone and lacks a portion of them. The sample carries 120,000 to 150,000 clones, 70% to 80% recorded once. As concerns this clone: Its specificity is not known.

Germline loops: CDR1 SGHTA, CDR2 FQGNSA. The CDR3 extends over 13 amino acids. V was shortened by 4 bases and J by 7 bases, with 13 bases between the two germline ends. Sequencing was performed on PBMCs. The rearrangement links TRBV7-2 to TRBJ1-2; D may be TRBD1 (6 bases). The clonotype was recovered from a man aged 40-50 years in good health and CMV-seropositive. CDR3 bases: TGTGCCAGCAGCTCGACCCCCAGGGGTGGCTACACCTTC. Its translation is CASSSTPRGGYTF.